This entry features one T cell receptor (beta chain) sequence. Antigen specificity is unknown. This specimen comes from a study of shared clonotypes between healthy human individuals. Study results and caveats: The study sampled only blood, and tissue repertoires likely differ. Across a handful of donors, naive CD4 shared 5% to 6%, naive CD8 3% to 3.5%, memory CD4 more than 2%, memory CD8 over 0.3%.

Every contributor of samples was a Caucasian grown-up residing in Nashville, Tennessee. Sequenced by immunoSEQ multiplex PCR; TCRdb stores in-frame clones only, minus some. This sample has over 2 million clones, with just under 95% found just once. This CDR3 region has 15 residues. Germline CDR1 SGHVS, CDR2 FQNEAQ. Between the trimmed V and J ends, which lost 0 bases and 0 bases, there was a span of 6 bases. The TCR originated in a man between 18 and 35 years old in good health. Some clones in this sample may be carry-over from other donors' samples. Sequenced: naive CD4+ T cells from PBMCs. Subset specified: CD45RA+ positively selected. The chain is built from TRBV7-8 and TRBJ1-5, with D uncertain. The CDR3 bases are TGTGCCAGCAGCTTAGCGGTCAGTAGCAATCAGCCCCAGCATTTT. Its translation is CASSLAVSSNQPQHF. Variable domain in full (rest from reference TRBV7-8 and TRBJ1-5): GAGVSQSPRYKVAKRGQDVALRCDPISGHVSLFWYQQALGQGPEFLTYFQNEAQLDKSGLPSDRFFAERPEGSVSTLKIQRTQQEDSAVYLCASSLAVSSNQPQHFGDGTRLSIL.